This TCR beta chain was found in a study of pediatric ulcerative colitis. General study points: Rectal repertoires separated controls, mild-moderate and acute severe colitis. A couple of patients' blood samples yielded substantially fewer templates.

The repertoire was sequenced with immunoSEQ multiplex PCR; TCRdb's copy has only in-frame clones and lacks some. The sample shows some 11,000 clones, roughly 80% of them seen only once. With respect to this clone: No antigen is known for it.

The rectum was sampled with one to two pinch biopsies at colonoscopy. V dropped 8 bases and J dropped 5 bases, with 21 bases sitting between them. This CDR3 region has 15 residues. Germline CDR1 SNHLY, CDR2 FYNNEI. The chain recombines TRBV2 with TRBJ2-5; D is perhaps TRBD2 (5 bases). Sample: gut tissue. This clonotype was sampled from a girl aged 10 to 17 who was a control in a study of pediatric ulcerative colitis. CDR3 sequence reads: CASGNLLGSGETQYF. For the CDR3, the DNA is TGTGCCAGCGGCAACTTGCTGGGATCGGGGGAGACCCAGTACTTC.